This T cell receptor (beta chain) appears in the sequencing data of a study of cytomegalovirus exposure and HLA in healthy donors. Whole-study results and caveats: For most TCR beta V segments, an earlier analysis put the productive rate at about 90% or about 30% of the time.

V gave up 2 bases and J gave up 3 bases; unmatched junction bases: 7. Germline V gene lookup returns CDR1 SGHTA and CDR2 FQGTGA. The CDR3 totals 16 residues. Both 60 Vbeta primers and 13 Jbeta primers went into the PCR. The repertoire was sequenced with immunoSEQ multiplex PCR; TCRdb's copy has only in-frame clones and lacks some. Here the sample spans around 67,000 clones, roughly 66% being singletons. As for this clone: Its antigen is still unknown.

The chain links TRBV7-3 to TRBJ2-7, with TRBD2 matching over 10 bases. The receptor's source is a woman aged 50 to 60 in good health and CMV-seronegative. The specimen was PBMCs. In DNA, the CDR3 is TGTGCCAGCAGCTTAGGGGGGGAGCGGGAGGGCTACGAGCAGTACTTC. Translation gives CASSLGGEREGYEQYF.